One and the same sample provided the 17 T cell receptor beta chains below, sequenced in a study of shared clonotypes between healthy human individuals. The table came from immunoSEQ multiplex PCR; TCRdb's copy has only in-frame clones and leaves some out. The sample has over 2 million clones, about 95% seen once. Terminally differentiated effector memory CD45RA+ cells were left out of the naive CD8 fraction, which was CD45RO-negative and positively selected for CCR7. Specimen: naive CD8+ T cells sorted from blood. The receptor source for this set is a man between 18 and 29 years old in good health.

This sequence joins TRBV27 and TRBJ2-2; D not resolved. The CDR3 is made up of 12 amino acids. V lost 10 bases to trimming and J lost 3 bases, with 9 bases between them. Germline V gene data show CDR1 as MNHEY and CDR2 as SMNVEV (reference sequence). CDR3 region: CATLKDTGELFF. CDR3 DNA: TGTGCCACTCTAAAGGACACCGGGGAGCTGTTTTTT.

The chain is built from TRBV9 and TRBJ2-1, with D tentatively TRBD1 or TRBD2 (5 bases each). V was cut by 4 bases and J by 4 bases, with 21 bases left in between. The CDR3 contains 17 residues. Germline assignment: CDR1 SGDLS and CDR2 YYNGEE. The CDR3 DNA is TGTGCCAGCAGCCCACACCTTGAAAGGGACCTTTACAATGAGCAGTTCTTC. Amino acid sequence: CASSPHLERDLYNEQFF.

As to this clone: The sample has other DNA sequences that encode this CDR3 too. The chain employs TRBV9 and TRBJ1-3; 7 bases match TRBD1. Looked up from germline, CDR1 is SGDLS and CDR2 is YYNGEE. The CDR3 sequence is 14 residues long. The V segment lost 3 bases and the J segment 4 bases; nucleotides outside the gene matches: 4. The CDR3 nucleotides read TGTGCCAGCAGCGACACAGGGGCCGGAAACACCATATATTTT. Its translation is CASSDTGAGNTIYF.

The genes are TRBV11-2 and TRBJ2-1, with a possible D match to TRBD2 (7 bases). The CDR3 is made up of 11 amino acids. V lost 8 bases to trimming and J lost 10 bases, with 12 bases between them. Germline V gene sequence: CDR1 SGHAT, CDR2 FQNNGV. The CDR3 DNA reads as TGTGCCAGCGGTCGGGGGGCGGAGCAGTTCTTC. Protein: CASGRGAEQFF.

This clone was observed a handful of times. Other DNA sequences in the sample encode the same CDR3. The J gene is TRBJ1-1, the V gene TRBV29-1, with D possibly TRBD1 on 6 matching bases. Trimming pared 7 bases from V and 1 base from J, leaving 7 bases between. CDR1 and CDR2 (germline): SQVTM, ANQGSEA. This CDR3 is 11 amino acids long. The CDR3 region has the DNA TGCAGCGGGACAGAGAACACTGAAGCTTTCTTT. Translated, it gives CSGTENTEAFF.

The CDR3 nucleotides read TGTGCCGGGCCTCTTGGGGTTTGCTCACCCCTCCACTTT. It is translated as CAGPLGVCSPLHF. V is TRBV7-3 and J is TRBJ1-6; D call uncertain. The germline V gene encodes CDR1 SGHTA and CDR2 FQGTGA. V lost 11 bases, J lost 10 bases, and 18 bases lay in between. There are 13 residues in the CDR3.

The chain uses TRBV5-6 and TRBJ2-1; no definite D call. Trimming removed 2 bases from V and 6 bases from J, with 15 bases in between. The CDR3 is 15 residues long. Per the germline V gene, CDR1 is SGHDT and CDR2 is YYEEEE. CDR3 sequence: CASSLGIIGSNEQFF. In DNA form, the CDR3 reads TGTGCCAGCAGCTTAGGCATAATAGGAAGCAATGAGCAGTTCTTC.

The chain couples TRBV27 to TRBJ2-1; 11 nucleotides match TRBD2. The germline V gene has CDR1 MNHEY and CDR2 SMNVEV (reference sequence). CDR3 length: 16 residues. V was pared by 2 bases and J by 6 bases, with 6 bases of the junction left unmatched. The CDR3, as DNA: TGTGCCAGCAGTTTAGTAGCGGGGGGGGTAGGCAATGAGCAGTTCTTC. Its translation is CASSLVAGGVGNEQFF.

J is TRBJ2-1 and V is TRBV2; D remains unclear. Trimming pared 4 bases from V and 1 base from J, leaving 8 bases between. Germline values: CDR1 SNHLY, CDR2 FYNNEI. This CDR3 is built from 14 residues. CDR3 nucleotide sequence: TGTGCCAGCAGTGCTGAAGGGTCCTACAATGAGCAGTTCTTC. Residues: CASSAEGSYNEQFF.

This sequence joins TRBV2 and TRBJ2-5; TRBD2 aligns across 13 bases. After removal of 10 bases from V and 5 bases from J, the junction contained 7 bases not matched to a gene. From germline, CDR1 is SNHLY and CDR2 FYNNEI. There are 14 residues in the CDR3. The chain's CDR3 is CATKGLAGSETQYF. The DNA for the CDR3 is TGTGCCACCAAGGGACTAGCGGGAAGTGAGACCCAGTACTTC.

About this clone itself: Other nucleotide sequences in the sample specify the same CDR3. The rearrangement links TRBV6-4 to TRBJ2-7, with D unresolved. The CDR3 spans 10 residues. Trimming removed 7 bases from V and 0 bases from J, with 1 base in between. Germline CDR1 and CDR2: MRHNA and SNTAGT. The CDR3 reads CASNSYEQYF. As DNA, the CDR3 is TGTGCCAGCAACTCCTACGAGCAGTACTTC.

The rearrangement links TRBV11-3 to TRBJ2-3, with D hard to call. Trimming stripped 1 base from V and 1 base from J, with 9 bases between. This CDR3 has 15 amino acids. CDR1 and CDR2 (germline): SGHNT, YENEEA. The CDR3 sequence: CASSLGHGGTDTQYF. The CDR3 nucleotides are TGTGCCAGCAGCTTAGGGCATGGGGGCACAGATACGCAGTATTTT.

The chain couples TRBV5-6 to TRBJ2-7, with 13 bases that match TRBD2. Germline V lookup: CDR1 SGHDT, CDR2 YYEEEE. This CDR3 has 14 amino acids. With V trimmed by 0 bases and J by 6 bases, 0 bases remained unmatched. The CDR3 sequence is CASSLGLAGGEQYF. As DNA, the CDR3 is TGTGCCAGCAGCTTGGGACTAGCGGGAGGCGAGCAGTACTTC.

V and J are TRBV6-1 and TRBJ2-5, with D unclear. This CDR3 has 14 amino acids. Germline V gene sequence: CDR1 MNHNS, CDR2 SASEGT. V lost 11 bases and J 5 bases, leaving 21 bases between the germline ends. The CDR3 nucleotides are TGTGCCGGCCCGGAGTCTGCCTCGAGGGAGACCCAGTACTTC. Translated, it gives CAGPESASRETQYF.

The chain has TRBV9 and TRBJ2-2, with unresolved D. With 0 bases removed from V and 7 bases from J, the gap between germline ends came to 16 bases. The CDR3 spans 16 residues. Germline loops: CDR1 SGDLS, CDR2 YYNGEE. The CDR3 loop reads CASSVGWGTSDGELFF. CDR3 in DNA: TGTGCCAGCAGCGTAGGGTGGGGAACCTCGGACGGGGAGCTGTTTTTT.

This chain joins TRBV5-4 and TRBJ2-1, with TRBD2 matching over 7 bases. Germline V CDR1 and CDR2: SGHNT, YYREEE (reference sequence). The CDR3 is 15 amino acids. V shed 1 base, J shed 10 bases, and the junction held 11 bases outside the gene matches. CDR3 residues: CASSLSSGAVVEQFF. The CDR3 DNA is TGTGCCAGCAGCTTGTCCAGCGGGGCCGTAGTGGAGCAGTTCTTC.

The gene calls are TRBV5-7 and TRBJ2-7, with 7 bases identical to TRBD2. TRBV5-7 has ORF status, its function being uncertain. V lost 10 bases to trimming and J lost 4 bases; unmatched junction nucleotides: 11. There are 13 residues in the CDR3. CDR3 region: CADGRESRYEQYF. CDR3 bases: TGTGCCGATGGGCGGGAGTCTAGGTACGAGCAGTACTTC.